This TCR beta chain was recorded in a study of vaccination and CD4 T cells after COVID-19. This CDR3 has 15 residues. The V segment lost 0 bases and the J segment 5 bases; nucleotides outside the gene matches: 6. Germline lookup yields CDR1 LNHNV and CDR2 YYDKDF (reference sequence). As regards this clonotype: Its antigen is as yet unknown.

Sequence data for DNA of cultured CD4+ T cells were generated by the Oncomine TCR Beta short-read assay. Via MiXCR, TCRdb re-called the PCR reads, giving one row per CDR3 protein. The sample yields about 7,800 distinct CDR3 sequences, roughly 50% seen once. Treatment denoted: roughly 10-day PBMC culture with coronavirus spike peptide pools or control peptides (ViraFEST assay). The rearrangement links TRBV15 to TRBJ2-7, with 8 positions matching TRBD1. The specimen sequenced was CD4+ T cells from blood, cultured in vitro. This receptor was identified in a human donor who had recovered from COVID-19. CDR3 coding DNA: TGTGCCACCAGCAGAGACCCCGGGACAGGAAACGAGCAGTACTTC. It specifies CATSRDPGTGNEQYF.